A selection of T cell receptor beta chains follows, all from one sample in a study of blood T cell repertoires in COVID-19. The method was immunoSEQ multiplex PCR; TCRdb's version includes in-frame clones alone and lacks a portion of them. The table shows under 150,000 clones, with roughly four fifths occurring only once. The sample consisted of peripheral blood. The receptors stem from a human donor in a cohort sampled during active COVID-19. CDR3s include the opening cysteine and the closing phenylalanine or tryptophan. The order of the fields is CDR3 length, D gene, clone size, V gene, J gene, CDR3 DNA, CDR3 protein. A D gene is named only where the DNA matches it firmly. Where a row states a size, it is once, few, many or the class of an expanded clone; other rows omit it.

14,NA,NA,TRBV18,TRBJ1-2,TGTGCCAGCTCATCCCGGACGAAGGAGGATGGCTACACCTTC,CASSSRTKEDGYTF
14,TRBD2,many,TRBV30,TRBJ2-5,TGTGCCTGGAGGGAGGGACTAGCGGAAGAGACCCAGTACTTC,CAWREGLAEETQYF
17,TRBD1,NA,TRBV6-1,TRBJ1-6,TGTGCCAGCAGTGGGGGGACAGCCGCTCGGGCTAATTCACCCCTCCACTTT,CASSGGTAARANSPLHF
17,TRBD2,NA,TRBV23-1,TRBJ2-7,TGCGCCAGCAGTCAATCCTTAGCGGGGGGCCCCCCGTACGAGCAGTACTTC,CASSQSLAGGPPYEQYF
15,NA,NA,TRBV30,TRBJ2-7,TGTGCCTGGAGTGTAGGCGCGGGACAGCGCCACGAGCAGTACTTC,CAWSVGAGQRHEQYF
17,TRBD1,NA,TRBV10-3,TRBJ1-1,TGTGCCATCAGCGACCTGGGACAGCCACGCATGAACACTGAAGCTTTCTTT,CAISDLGQPRMNTEAFF
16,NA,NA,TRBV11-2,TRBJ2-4,TGTGCCAGCAGCAAAAGGGGCCCAGTAGCCAAAAACATTCAGTACTTC,CASSKRGPVAKNIQYF
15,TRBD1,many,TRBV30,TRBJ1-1,TGTGCCTGGAGTGGAGGTTGGACAGGAAGATCTGGAGCTTTCTTT,CAWSGGWTGRSGAFF
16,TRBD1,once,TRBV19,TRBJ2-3,TGTGCCACTACCAGGGCAGGGGGCTTGGGCACAGATACGCAGTATTTT,CATTRAGGLGTDTQYF
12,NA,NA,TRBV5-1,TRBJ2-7,TGCGCCAGCAGCCCCCAGGGTTACGAGCAGTACTTC,CASSPQGYEQYF
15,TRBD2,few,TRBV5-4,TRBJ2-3,TGTGCCAGCAGTCCTACTAGCGGGGGGGCAAATACGCAGTATTTT,CASSPTSGGANTQYF
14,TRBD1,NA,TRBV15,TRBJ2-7,TGTGCCACCAGCAGACCTGACAGGGTACGCGAGCAGTACTTC,CATSRPDRVREQYF
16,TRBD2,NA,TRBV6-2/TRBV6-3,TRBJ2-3,TGTGCCAGCAGTTACTCACAGCGGGGGGGCACAGATACGCAGTATTTT,CASSYSQRGGTDTQYF
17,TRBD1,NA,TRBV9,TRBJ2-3,TGTGCCAGCGGCTCCGGGACAGAGGGTGTAGGCACAGATACGCAGTATTTT,CASGSGTEGVGTDTQYF
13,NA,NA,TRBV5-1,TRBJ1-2,TGCGCCAGCAGCTTGGCGGGGGTAGGGGGCTACACCTTC,CASSLAGVGGYTF
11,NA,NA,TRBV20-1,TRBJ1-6,TGCAGTTCCGAGGACGGGGAGACCCTCCACTTT,CSSEDGETLHF
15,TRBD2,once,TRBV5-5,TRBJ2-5,TGTGCCAGCAGCCCCCCCGGGGGGGGCGGAGAGACCCAGTACTTC,CASSPPGGGGETQYF
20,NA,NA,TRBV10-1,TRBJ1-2,TGCGCCAGCAGTGAGTCGACCCAAACAAGGCGGCATCCGCGGACGGGGGGCTACACCTTC,CASSESTQTRRHPRTGGYTF
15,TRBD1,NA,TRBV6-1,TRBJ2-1,TGTGCCAGCAGTGAAGCAGGGACAGGGCATAATGAGCAGTTCTTC,CASSEAGTGHNEQFF
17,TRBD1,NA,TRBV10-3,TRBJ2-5,TGTGCCATCAGTGACCCGACCGGGACAGGGACCCGAGAGACCCAGTACTTC,CAISDPTGTGTRETQYF
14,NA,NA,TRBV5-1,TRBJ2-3,TGCGCCAGCAGCTTACCGGGGAGGACAGATACGCAGTATTTT,CASSLPGRTDTQYF
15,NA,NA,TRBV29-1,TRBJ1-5,TGCAGCGTTGAAGATCGGAGGCAGGTTAATCAGCCCCAGCATTTT,CSVEDRRQVNQPQHF
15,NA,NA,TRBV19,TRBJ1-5,TGTGCCAGTTGGCCAGGCCAGGGTAGCAATCAGCCCCAGCATTTT,CASWPGQGSNQPQHF
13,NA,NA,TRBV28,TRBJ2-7,TGTGCCAGCAGCTCCGGGACTCAAACCGGGCAGTACTTC,CASSSGTQTGQYF
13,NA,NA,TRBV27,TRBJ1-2,TGTGCCAGCAGTCAGGGGCCTCTCTATGGCTACACCTTC,CASSQGPLYGYTF
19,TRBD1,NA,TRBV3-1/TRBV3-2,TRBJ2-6,TGTGCCAGCAGCCAACGCTGGGACAGGGTTTCCTCTGGGGCCAACGTCCTGACTTTC,CASSQRWDRVSSGANVLTF
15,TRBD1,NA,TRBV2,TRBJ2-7,TGTGCCAGCAGTTTCGGACAGGGGCTCTCGGGGGAGCAGTACTTC,CASSFGQGLSGEQYF
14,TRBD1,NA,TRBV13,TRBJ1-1,TGTGCCAGCAGCTTGACAGGGACGAACACTGAAGCTTTCTTT,CASSLTGTNTEAFF
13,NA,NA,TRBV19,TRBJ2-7,TGTGCCAGTAGTCAAAGAGGCAATTACGAGCAGTACTTC,CASSQRGNYEQYF
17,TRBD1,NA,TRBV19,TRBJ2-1,TGTGCCAGTAGTATCAGAGGTGGGGACAGGGGGAGAAATGAGCAGTTCTTC,CASSIRGGDRGRNEQFF
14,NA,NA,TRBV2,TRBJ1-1,TGTGCCAGCAGGGGGACACTACGGAACACTGAAGCTTTCTTT,CASRGTLRNTEAFF